Here is one T cell receptor (beta chain) with its context. Its antigen remains unidentified. This specimen comes from a study of OX40 agonist ivuxolimab in advanced cancers. Looking at the study overall: The patients' treatment was ivuxolimab, an agonistic anti-OX40 (CD134) antibody. General study points: A proportion of nonresponders additionally exhibited low normalized T-cell clonal expansion. The average count of expanded clones was higher among CD8+ T cells than among CD4+.

Using immunoSEQ multiplex PCR, the repertoire was profiled, and TCRdb retains in-frame clones only, with some absent. The table lists 95,000 to 100,000 clones, roughly 80% of them singletons. Sequenced here: CD4+ or CD8+ T cells sorted from blood, sampled in a trial of the OX40 agonist ivuxolimab. This TCR was sampled from an adult with an advanced solid tumor such as melanoma, head and neck, liver or kidney cancer.

The CDR3 region has the DNA TGTGCCAGCAGCGGCGGCGGCTACACCTTC. It encodes CASSGGGYTF. The chain combines TRBV7-9 with TRBJ1-2, with D unclear. The CDR3 contains 10 residues. V was pared by 5 bases and J by 8 bases, with 6 bases between. CDR1 and CDR2 from the germline V gene are SEHNR and FQNEAQ (reference sequence).